This T cell receptor (beta chain) was captured in a study of breast tumors, draining lymph nodes, adjacent tissues. The CDR3 has 16 amino acids. Germline V CDR1 and CDR2: MDHEN, SYDVKM. Unmatched junction bases numbered 7, after V lost 3 bases and J lost 3 bases. Each CDR3 protein is one row after TCRdb ran MiXCR on the multiplex PCR reads. The data contain 20,000 to 30,000 distinct CDR3 sequences, about 24% of them singletons. This clonotype was seen at least ten times. The gene calls are TRBV28 and TRBJ2-3; 9 bases fit TRBD2. This TCR was sampled from a female donor with breast cancer. Some clones in this sample may be carry-over from other donors' samples. Sequenced: breast tumor tissue. The CDR3: CASSFQSGRFTDTQYF. The CDR3 DNA sequence: TGTGCCAGCAGTTTCCAGAGCGGGAGGTTTACAGATACGCAGTATTTT.